A single sample is the source of the 31 T cell receptor beta chains below, sequenced in a study of CD4+ T cells in melanoma. The protocol was immunoSEQ multiplex PCR, while the TCRdb copy is restricted to in-frame clones and leaves out a portion. The data contain more than 12,000 clones, approximately 63% of them singletons. Sequencing was performed on cells from a culture (not recorded whether cultured in vitro). These receptors originate from a human donor with melanoma.

The chain has TRBV19 and TRBJ1-6; 9 bases fit TRBD1. The germline V gene encodes CDR1 LNHDA and CDR2 SQIVND (reference sequence). V lost 0 bases to trimming and J lost 7 bases; unmatched junction nucleotides: 7. CDR3 length: 17 amino acids. In nucleotides, the CDR3 is TGTGCCAGTAGTATAGATTTGGCGGACAGGGGAAATTCACCCCTCCACTTT. This codes for CASSIDLADRGNSPLHF.

The V gene is TRBV30, the J gene TRBJ1-4; TRBD1 is a possible D gene (6 bases). Germline CDR1 is GTSNPN and CDR2 is SVGIG (reference sequence). The CDR3 spans 12 residues. The CDR3 DNA follows: TGTGCTATAGGGGGGCTTTATGAAAAACTGTTTTTT. Its translation is CAIGGLYEKLFF.

The gene calls are TRBV11-2 and TRBJ2-5, with TRBD2 matching over 8 bases. The CDR3 totals 18 residues. V was pared by 4 bases and J by 3 bases, with 16 bases of the junction left unmatched. The germline V gene has CDR1 SGHAT and CDR2 FQNNGV. The chain's CDR3 is CASSSRPPRGLVEETQYF. The CDR3 DNA is TGTGCCAGCAGCTCCCGCCCCCCCAGGGGACTAGTGGAAGAGACCCAGTACTTC.

The chain recombines TRBV2 with TRBJ1-2; no firm D call. V lost 2 bases and J 0 bases, leaving 10 bases between the germline ends. Per germline, CDR1 SNHLY and CDR2 FYNNEI. The CDR3 sequence is 15 residues long. The CDR3 region is CASSENGLANYGYTF. The CDR3 DNA is TGTGCCAGCAGTGAAAACGGATTAGCTAACTATGGCTACACCTTC.

The chain combines TRBV5-1 with TRBJ1-3; D is perhaps TRBD1 (5 bases). This CDR3 region has 13 residues. Germline V gene data show CDR1 as SGHRS and CDR2 as YFSETQ. Trimming took 5 bases from V and 4 from J, leaving 10 bases between them. The DNA of the CDR3 is TGCGCCAGCAGGCAGGGAGACGGAAACACCATATATTTT. It codes for CASRQGDGNTIYF.

CDR3 DNA: TGTGCCAGCAGCCGATCGACAGGGCGCACAGATACGCAGTATTTT. Encoded protein: CASSRSTGRTDTQYF. This chain connects TRBV7-2 to TRBJ2-3, with 7 bases that match TRBD1. This CDR3 spans 15 amino acids. Losses at the gene ends were 5 bases for V and 1 base for J; bases not matched to a gene: 6. Germline V CDR1 and CDR2: SGHTA, FQGNSA.

This chain joins TRBV5-1 and TRBJ1-1; the match to TRBD1 covers 9 bases. CDR1 and CDR2 from the germline V gene are SGHRS and YFSETQ. V lost 4 bases to trimming and J lost 10 bases; unmatched junction nucleotides: 11. This CDR3 comprises 14 residues. In DNA form, the CDR3 reads TGCGCCAGCAGCCCGCGAACTCTGACAGGGGGAGCTTTCTTT. It encodes CASSPRTLTGGAFF.

J is TRBJ2-7 and V is TRBV5-5, with D perhaps given as TRBD1 or TRBD2 (5 bases each). Trimming cost V 5 bases and J 2 bases, with 20 bases left between them. CDR1 and CDR2 (germline): SGHKS, YYEKEE (reference sequence). The CDR3 is 16 residues long. The CDR3, as DNA: TGTGCCAGCAGTCGGGGCCTTGAAGGGGCTACCTACGAGCAGTACTTC. It encodes CASSRGLEGATYEQYF.

The rearrangement links TRBV6-5 to TRBJ2-3; 8 bases map to TRBD2. CDR1 is MNHEY and CDR2 is SVGAGI in the germline V gene. The trim removed 6 bases at V and 5 bases at J, leaving 7 bases unmatched. This CDR3 region has 14 residues. CDR3 in amino acids: CASSLRGAVDTQYF. CDR3 nucleotide sequence: TGTGCCAGCAGCCTGCGGGGGGCGGTAGATACGCAGTATTTT.

The chain joins TRBV7-9 to TRBJ2-2; D is tentatively TRBD1 or TRBD2 (5 bases each). V lost 1 base and J 5 bases, leaving 11 bases between the germline ends. CDR1 and CDR2 (germline): SEHNR, FQNEAQ (reference sequence). CDR3 length: 15 amino acids. CDR3: CASSLGDLGTGELFF. Written as DNA, the CDR3 is TGTGCCAGCAGCTTAGGGGACCTAGGGACCGGGGAGCTGTTTTTT.

This sequence joins TRBV6-6 and TRBJ2-5; 8 nucleotides align to TRBD1. The CDR3 extends over 15 amino acids. The J segment lost 0 bases and the V segment lost 4 bases, leaving 4 bases of the junction unmatched. CDR1 and CDR2 (germline): MNHNY, SVGAGI (reference sequence). The CDR3 region has the DNA TGTGCCAGCAGTTCAGGCAGGGGGCACCAAGAGACCCAGTACTTC. Amino acids: CASSSGRGHQETQYF.

This chain joins TRBV30 and TRBJ1-6; D gene ambiguous. CDR1 and CDR2 (germline): GTSNPN, SVGIG (reference sequence). The CDR3 loop spans 14 amino acids. Between the trimmed V and J ends, which lost 8 bases and 10 bases, there was a span of 21 bases. CDR3 region: CAGAVHGNKSPLHF. DNA for the CDR3: TGTGCCGGAGCGGTACACGGGAACAAGTCACCCCTCCACTTT.

This rearrangement joins TRBV6-4 to TRBJ1-1; D possibly corresponds to TRBD1 (6 bases). Germline CDR1 reads MRHNA; CDR2 reads SNTAGT. Trimming pared 3 bases from V and 4 bases from J, leaving 15 bases between. This CDR3 is 15 amino acids long. In DNA form, the CDR3 reads TGTGCCAGCAGTGAAAGGGGGGCCGGGGGCACTGAAGCTTTCTTT. Translated, it gives CASSERGAGGTEAFF.

V gene TRBV27 combines with J gene TRBJ2-2; 10 nucleotides align to TRBD2. This CDR3 has 16 amino acids. Germline CDR1 is MNHEY and CDR2 is SMNVEV (reference sequence). V gave up 3 bases and J gave up 10 bases; unmatched junction bases: 11. This CDR3 reads CASSFWSSGGPAELFF. In DNA form, the CDR3 reads TGTGCCAGCAGTTTTTGGAGTAGCGGGGGGCCCGCGGAGCTGTTTTTT.

The genes are TRBV18 and TRBJ2-7; a possible D gene is TRBD1 (6 bases). Between the trimmed V and J ends, which lost 3 bases and 2 bases, there was a span of 8 bases. The CDR3 spans 13 residues. Germline V CDR1 and CDR2: KGHSH, LQKENI. CDR3 sequence: CASSPTGTYEQYF. The CDR3 DNA reads as TGTGCCAGCTCACCTACAGGGACCTACGAGCAGTACTTC.

The V call is TRBV11-2, the J call TRBJ1-1, with D uncertain. Germline-derived CDR1 and CDR2 are SGHAT and FQNNGV. V was shortened by 0 bases and J by 1 base, with 3 bases between the two germline ends. This CDR3 is built from 13 residues. CDR3 bases: TGTGCCAGCAGCTTAGAAGAGAACACTGAAGCTTTCTTT. Translation: CASSLEENTEAFF.

This chain connects TRBV18 to TRBJ1-1; tentative D call: TRBD1 (6 bases). The CDR3 covers 14 residues. V was cut by 1 base and J by 3 bases, with 9 bases left in between. The germline V gene encodes CDR1 KGHSH and CDR2 LQKENI. The CDR3 DNA is TGTGCCAGCTCACCACTACAGGGCGACACTGAAGCTTTCTTT. The encoded protein is CASSPLQGDTEAFF.

The chain couples TRBV19 to TRBJ1-3; TRBD1 is a possible D gene (5 bases). V lost 7 bases to trimming and J lost 0 bases, with 25 bases between them. This CDR3 has 19 amino acids. The germline V gene has CDR1 LNHDA and CDR2 SQIVND (reference sequence). CDR3 in amino acids: CASTPRGQGPRSSGNTIYF. In DNA form, the CDR3 reads TGTGCCAGTACCCCCCGGGGTCAGGGCCCAAGAAGCTCTGGAAACACCATATATTTT.

V gene TRBV5-1 combines with J gene TRBJ1-1, with D possibly TRBD1 on 6 matching bases. The V gene lost 5 bases and the J gene lost 10 bases, with 15 bases spanning the gap. There are 12 residues in the CDR3. CDR1 and CDR2 from the germline V gene are SGHRS and YFSETQ. CDR3: CASRDLQGSAFF. CDR3 coding DNA: TGCGCCAGCAGGGACCTACAGGGATCAGCTTTCTTT. Full variable domain (remainder filled in from reference TRBV5-1 and TRBJ1-1): KAGVTQTPRYLIKTRGQQVTLSCSPISGHRSVSWYQQTPGQGLQFLFEYFSETQRNKGNFPGRFSGRQFSNSRSEMNVSTLELGDSALYLCASRDLQGSAFFGQGTRLTVV.

The chain employs TRBV2 and TRBJ2-1; tentatively, D is TRBD1 (7 bases). In germline, CDR1 is SNHLY, CDR2 FYNNEI. The CDR3 is 13 amino acids. Between the trimmed V and J ends, which lost 8 bases and 8 bases, there was a span of 16 bases. Here the CDR3 DNA reads TGTGCCAGCTTGGCAGGGGGAGGCGATGAGCAGTTCTTC. It yields the protein CASLAGGGDEQFF.

This chain uses TRBV18 with TRBJ1-1; D gene uncertain. V lost 1 base to trimming and J lost 3 bases, with 9 bases between them. In germline, CDR1 is KGHSH, CDR2 LQKENI. The CDR3 is 14 amino acids. Here the CDR3 reads CASSPQGQHTEAFF. The CDR3 bases are TGTGCCAGCTCACCACAGGGTCAGCACACTGAAGCTTTCTTT.

The V gene is TRBV28, the J gene TRBJ1-2; possible D gene TRBD1, 5 bases. There are 12 residues in the CDR3. V gave up 8 bases and J gave up 4 bases, with 11 bases separating them. Germline CDR1 reads MDHEN; CDR2 reads SYDVKM. DNA of the CDR3: TGTGCCAGCGGGGACCGGGGCTATGGCTACACCTTC. This encodes CASGDRGYGYTF.

This clone came up a few times. The gene calls are TRBV18 and TRBJ2-1, with 9 bases fitting TRBD2. Germline assignment: CDR1 KGHSH and CDR2 LQKENI. V lost 1 base and J lost 4; bases outside the gene matches: 8. This CDR3 is built from 17 residues. The DNA of the CDR3 is TGTGCCAGCTCACCACTCTCCCTAGCGGGGAAATACAATGAGCAGTTCTTC. It is translated as CASSPLSLAGKYNEQFF.

The V call is TRBV5-1, the J call TRBJ2-1; TRBD2 matches at 9 bases. The germline CDR1 and CDR2 sequences are SGHRS and YFSETQ. CDR3 length: 15 amino acids. The ends lost 3 bases at V and 6 bases at J; junction bases unmatched: 7. The CDR3 nucleotides are TGCGCCAGCAGCTGGGGAGGGACTAGCATCAATGAGCAGTTCTTC. This translates into CASSWGGTSINEQFF.

To note about this clone: The junction departs from germline at one end; a sequencing error may be responsible. Other DNA sequences in the same sample also yield this CDR3. The chain couples TRBV11-2 to TRBJ2-1, with a possible D match to TRBD1 (6 bases). The CDR3 loop spans 17 amino acids. Germline-derived CDR1 and CDR2 are SGHAT and FQNNGV. CDR3 bases: TGTGCTAGCAGCTTAGAAAGGGGCAGGGGCCATCGAAATGAGCAGTTCTTC. Translated, it gives CASSLERGRGHRNEQFF.

V and J are TRBV2 and TRBJ1-2, with D uncertain. This CDR3 has 15 amino acids. V was cut by 4 bases and J by 7 bases, with 19 bases left in between. Germline CDR1 and CDR2: SNHLY and FYNNEI. The CDR3 reads CASSGLRGSEGGYTF. In nucleotides, the CDR3 is TGTGCCAGCAGTGGCCTTCGGGGTTCGGAGGGTGGCTACACCTTC. The whole variable domain, filled in from reference TRBV2 and TRBJ1-2, reads EPEVTQTPSHQVTQMGQEVILRCVPISNHLYFYWYRQILGQKVEFLVSFYNNEISEKSEIFDDQFSVERPDGSNFTLKIRSTKLEDSAMYFCASSGLRGSEGGYTFGSGTRLTVV.

The chain recombines TRBV19 with TRBJ1-1; no reliable D call. Trimming removed 3 bases from V and 3 bases from J, with 11 bases in between. Per the germline V gene, CDR1 is LNHDA and CDR2 is SQIVND (reference sequence). The CDR3 covers 14 residues. The CDR3 nucleotides read TGTGCCAGTAGTATGATCGGAGGAGACACTGAAGCTTTCTTT. It specifies CASSMIGGDTEAFF. Full variable domain (remainder filled in from reference TRBV19 and TRBJ1-1): DGGITQSPKYLFRKEGQNVTLSCEQNLNHDAMYWYRQDPGQGLRLIYYSQIVNDFQKGDIAEGYSVSREKKESFPLTVTSAQKNPTAFYLCASSMIGGDTEAFFGQGTRLTVV.

This chain uses TRBV7-9 with TRBJ2-2; D is perhaps TRBD2 (6 bases). Per germline, CDR1 SEHNR and CDR2 FQNEAQ (reference sequence). The CDR3 contains 15 residues. The V end lost 7 bases, the J end lost 2 bases, and 14 bases lay between the germline ends. The CDR3 is CASTELRGNTGELFF. As DNA, the CDR3 is TGTGCCAGCACCGAGTTGCGGGGTAACACCGGGGAGCTGTTTTTT.

The V call is TRBV7-9, the J call TRBJ1-2; D remains unclear. Germline CDR1 reads SEHNR; CDR2 reads FQNEAQ (reference sequence). V gave up 3 bases and J gave up 3 bases, with 11 bases separating them. This CDR3 comprises 14 residues. In DNA form, the CDR3 reads TGTGCCAGCAGCTTCGCGGAGTTGTACTATGGCTACACCTTC. This translates into CASSFAELYYGYTF.

This chain links TRBV4-1 with TRBJ2-5; possibly TRBD1 for D (6 bases). The length of the CDR3 is 14 residues. CDR1 MGHRA and CDR2 YSYEKL come from the germline V gene. The V and J ends lost 0 bases and 5 bases respectively, with 10 bases between them. The CDR3 region is CASSQDRGGETQYF. In DNA form, the CDR3 reads TGCGCCAGCAGCCAAGACAGGGGTGGGGAGACCCAGTACTTC.

The chain joins TRBV19 to TRBJ2-6; 7 bases are shared with TRBD2. Germline V lookup: CDR1 LNHDA, CDR2 SQIVND (reference sequence). V dropped 3 bases and J dropped 4; count of bases not matched to a gene: 6. The CDR3 length is 16 residues. The CDR3 sequence is CASSMGGGWGANVLTF. The CDR3, as DNA: TGTGCCAGTAGTATGGGCGGGGGTTGGGGGGCCAACGTCCTGACTTTC.